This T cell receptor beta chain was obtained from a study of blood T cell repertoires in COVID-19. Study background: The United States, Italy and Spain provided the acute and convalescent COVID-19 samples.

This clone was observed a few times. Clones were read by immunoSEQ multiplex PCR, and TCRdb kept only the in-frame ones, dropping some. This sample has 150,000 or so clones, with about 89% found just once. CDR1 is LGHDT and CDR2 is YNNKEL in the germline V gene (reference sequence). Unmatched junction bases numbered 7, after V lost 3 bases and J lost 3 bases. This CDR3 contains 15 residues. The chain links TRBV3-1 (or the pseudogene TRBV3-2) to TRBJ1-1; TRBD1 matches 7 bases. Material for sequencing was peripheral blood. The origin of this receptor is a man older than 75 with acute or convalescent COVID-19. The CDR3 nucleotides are TGTGCCAGCAGCCAGGGGATACAGGGGTACACTGAAGCTTTCTTT. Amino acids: CASSQGIQGYTEAFF.